The 25 T cell receptor beta chains below come from one sample, sequenced in a study of tumor and adjacent non-tumor tissue in lung cancer. The template was RNA from unsorted bulk tissue. Distant lung tissue was collected more than 3 cm away from the tumor edge. TCRbeta libraries were built with three rounds of nested PCR, modified from ARM-PCR. TCRdb ran MiXCR on the multiplex PCR reads and lists one entry per CDR3 protein. The sample has 70,000 to 90,000 distinct CDR3 sequences, about 82% seen once. The source material was distant non-tumor lung tissue. The source is a man between 60 and 70 years old with non-small cell lung cancer.

The gene calls are TRBV11-2 and TRBJ1-6, with unresolved D. Trimming took 5 bases from V and 14 from J, leaving 19 bases between them. The CDR3 consists of 14 residues. The germline V gene has CDR1 SGHAT and CDR2 FQNNGV. This chain's CDR3 is CASSTEGRRDTLHF. CDR3 DNA: TGTGCCAGCAGCACCGAGGGTAGGCGCGACACCCTCCACTTT. Filled out from reference TRBV11-2 and TRBJ1-6, the complete variable domain reads EAGVAQSPRYKIIEKRQSVAFWCNPISGHATLYWYQQILGQGPKLLIQFQNNGVVDDSQLPKDRFSAERLKGVDSTLKIQPAKLEDSAVYLCASSTEGRRDTLHFGNGTRLTVT.

This clonotype was observed at least ten times. This CDR3 reads CSAKKREGGEQFF. CDR3 sequence (DNA): TGCAGCGCCAAGAAGCGGGAGGGAGGTGAGCAGTTCTTC. V and J are TRBV29-1 and TRBJ2-1; TRBD2 agrees at 10 bases. V shed 7 bases, J shed 9 bases, and the junction held 9 bases outside the gene matches. Per germline, CDR1 SQVTM and CDR2 ANQGSEA. This CDR3 has 13 residues.

There are many counts of this clonotype. The CDR3 region has the DNA TGCAGTGCTAGGGGGGACAGGGATTACGAGCAGTACTTC. Protein: CSARGDRDYEQYF. This chain links TRBV20-1 with TRBJ2-7; 9 bases agree with TRBD1. CDR1 is DFQATT and CDR2 is SNEGSKA in the germline V gene (reference sequence). V lost 3 bases and J lost 4; bases outside the gene matches: 4. This CDR3 contains 13 residues.

The chain has TRBV11-3 and TRBJ1-2; D is unresolved. This CDR3 has 14 amino acids. Germline V gives CDR1 SGHNT, CDR2 YENEEA. Trimming took off 2 bases at V and 4 bases at J, with 11 bases between the two ends. CDR3 residues: CASSLIFATYGYTF. CDR3 bases: TGTGCCAGCAGCTTAATTTTTGCGACCTATGGCTACACCTTC.

As concerns this clonotype: The conserved phenylalanine or tryptophan normally closing the CDR3 is absent here, so this likely arose from a read error. The chain employs TRBV6-2 or TRBV6-3 and TRBJ2-5; 7 nucleotides align to TRBD2. Germline V lookup: CDR1 MNHEY, CDR2 SVGEGT. The CDR3 has 15 amino acids. CDR3 region: CASSFIAGRQDTQYL. The DNA for the CDR3 is TGTGCCAGCAGTTTCATAGCGGGCCGCCAAGATACCCAGTACCTC.

V is TRBV20-1 and J is TRBJ1-5; D is ambiguous. The V gene's germline CDR1 is DFQATT and CDR2 SNEGSKA (reference sequence). This CDR3 has 15 amino acids. The germline V and J ends were trimmed by 0 bases and 11 bases, with 20 bases remaining between them. This CDR3 reads CSARDRSSSIQSQHF. The CDR3 DNA reads TGCAGTGCTAGAGATCGCTCCAGCAGTATCCAGTCCCAGCATTTT.

Worth noting for this clonotype: Being one base from a much bigger clone, this may be a read error. This chain links TRBV20-1 with TRBJ2-1, with D tentatively TRBD2 (6 bases). The V gene's germline CDR1 is DFQATT and CDR2 SNEGSKA (reference sequence). This CDR3 spans 13 amino acids. The CDR3 sequence: CSAISWRGREQLF. The DNA of the CDR3 is TGCAGTGCCATTAGCTGGAGGGGACGTGAGCAGCTCTTC.

About this clonotype: Since a much larger clone is just one base distant, this may be a read error. This chain uses TRBV6-1 with TRBJ2-2; 11 bases map to TRBD2. This CDR3 is built from 15 residues. Germline loops: CDR1 MNHNS, CDR2 SASEGT. Here the CDR3 reads CASSVAGGGTEELFF. The CDR3 nucleotides are TGTGCCAGCAGTGTAGCGGGGGGGGGCACCGAGGAGCTGTTTTTT.

Worth noting for this clonotype: The CDR3 does not close with the conserved phenylalanine or tryptophan, likely indicating a read error. The rearrangement links TRBV12-3 or TRBV12-4 to TRBJ2-1, with 11 bases identical to TRBD2. The CDR3 loop spans 15 amino acids. J lost 7 bases, V lost 3 bases, and 5 bases had no gene match. CDR3 region: CASSFMGLAENEQFS. Written as DNA, the CDR3 is TGTGCCAGCAGTTTCATGGGACTAGCGGAAAATGAGCAGTTCTCC.

V and J are TRBV6-1 and TRBJ1-2; possible D gene TRBD1, 6 bases. The CDR3 is 13 residues long. Looked up from germline, CDR1 is MNHNS and CDR2 is SASEGT. V gave up 9 bases and J gave up 5 bases, with 16 bases separating them. The CDR3 region has the DNA TGTGCCAGGAGGACGGGACACAGTTATGGCTACACCTTC. It is translated as CARRTGHSYGYTF.

The V call is TRBV20-1, the J call TRBJ2-7; D gene unclear. The germline CDR1 and CDR2 sequences are DFQATT and SNEGSKA (reference sequence). This CDR3 comprises 12 residues. In nucleotides, the CDR3 is TGCAATACTATTGCGGTCACCTACGAGCAGTACTTC. Amino acids: CNTIAVTYEQYF.

The chain links TRBV12-3 or TRBV12-4 to TRBJ2-7, with D tentatively TRBD1 or TRBD2 (5 bases each). Deletions cut 8 bases from V and 0 bases from J, with 14 bases between. CDR3 length: 14 amino acids. The CDR3 reads CASGPTGGSYEQYF. CDR3 sequence (DNA): TGTGCCAGCGGCCCCACAGGAGGCTCCTACGAGCAGTACTTC.

In the case of this clonotype: Without the conserved terminal phenylalanine or tryptophan, this CDR3 likely stems from a read error. This chain links TRBV6-5 with TRBJ2-6, with TRBD2 matching 10 bases. Germline V gene lookup returns CDR1 MNHEY and CDR2 SVGAGI. This CDR3 has 17 amino acids. This CDR3 is CASCLAGASSWANVLTS. CDR3 nucleotide sequence: TGTGCCAGCTGCCTAGCGGGAGCCAGCTCTTGGGCCAACGTCCTGACTTCC.

In its sample, this clonotype was seen many times. The chain joins TRBV4-2 to TRBJ2-7; weak D call: TRBD1 (5 bases). V lost 0 bases and J 2 bases, leaving 11 bases between the germline ends. Germline loops: CDR1 LGHNA, CDR2 YNFKEQ. This CDR3 comprises 15 residues. CDR3 sequence reads: CASSQDTPGPYEQYF. CDR3 DNA sequence: TGTGCCAGCAGCCAAGATACTCCAGGGCCCTACGAGCAGTACTTC.

Details on this clonotype: This may come from a read error, since a much larger clone is one base off. J is TRBJ1-5 and V is TRBV4-1, with D tentatively TRBD1 (6 bases). The CDR3 is 13 amino acids. V lost 7 bases to trimming and J lost 6 bases, with 13 bases between them. CDR1 and CDR2 (germline): MGHRA, YSYEKL. This chain's CDR3 is CASNQGMSQPQHF. The CDR3 region has the DNA TGCGCCAGCAACCAGGGGATGTCTCAGCCCCAGCATTTT.

The CDR3 nucleotides are TGTGCCAGCTCACCAAACAGGGGGCAGGGTGGCTACACCTTC. Its translation: CASSPNRGQGGYTF. J is TRBJ1-2 and V is TRBV18; TRBD1 aligns across 9 bases. After removal of 2 bases from V and 7 bases from J, the junction contained 5 bases not matched to a gene. Germline V gene sequence: CDR1 KGHSH, CDR2 LQKENI. The CDR3 consists of 14 residues. The whole variable domain, filled in from reference TRBV18 and TRBJ1-2, reads NAGVMQNPRHLVRRRGQEARLRCSPMKGHSHVYWYRQLPEEGLKFMVYLQKENIIDESGMPKERFSAEFPKEGPSILRIQQVVRGDSAAYFCASSPNRGQGGYTFGSGTRLTVV.

The CDR3 DNA reads TGCAGCGTAGCCCGGCGACAGGATGACTACGAGCGTTACTTC. It yields the protein CSVARRQDDYERYF. The chain uses TRBV29-1 and TRBJ2-7; D perhaps matches TRBD1 (6 bases). V lost 6 bases and J 13 bases, leaving 28 bases between the germline ends. Germline values: CDR1 SQVTM, CDR2 ANQGSEA. The CDR3 has 14 residues.

As regards this clonotype: One end of the junction varies from germline; a read error may be responsible. The chain links TRBV11-2 to TRBJ2-7, with D hard to call. The CDR3 is 17 residues long. Germline assignment: CDR1 SGHAT and CDR2 FQNNGV. Written as DNA, the CDR3 is TGTGCCAGTAGCTTAATCCCCAAGGCCCCCAAAGGCTACGAGCAGTACTTC. Translating gives CASSLIPKAPKGYEQYF.

V usage is TRBV6-5 and J usage is TRBJ2-5, with D perhaps assigned TRBD1 or TRBD2 (5 bases each). This CDR3 has 14 amino acids. The V end was cut by 9 bases, the J end by 13 bases, with 27 bases between. Germline CDR1 MNHEY, CDR2 SVGAGI. CDR3 DNA sequence: TGTGCCAGTAGTGATACCGGGACCGCGGTGGCCCGGTACTTC. As protein: CASSDTGTAVARYF.

At least ten counts were recorded for this clonotype. The chain couples TRBV12-3 or TRBV12-4 to TRBJ2-7, with unresolved D. The V end was cut by 7 bases, the J end by 7 bases, with 14 bases between. CDR3 size: 12 residues. CDR3: CASTADWLEQYF. CDR3 DNA: TGTGCCAGCACCGCCGACTGGCTGGAGCAGTACTTC.

With respect to this clonotype: The junction does not match germline at one end; this may be a read error. The V and J genes are TRBV6-1 and TRBJ2-3; 11 bases match TRBD2. CDR1 is MNHNS, CDR2 SASEGT, per germline. This CDR3 is 15 amino acids long. CDR3 sequence: CASSETSGMADTHYF. The CDR3 region has the DNA TGTGCCAGCAGTGAGACTAGCGGGATGGCAGATACGCACTATTTT.

Worth noting for this clonotype: A single base separates this from a much larger clone, so it may be a read error. The chain combines TRBV5-1 with TRBJ2-1; D is perhaps TRBD2 (6 bases). The length of the CDR3 is 15 residues. Germline-derived CDR1 and CDR2 are SGHRS and YFSETQ. V lost 0 bases, J lost 5 bases, and 12 bases lay in between. The CDR3 DNA sequence: TGCGCCAGCAGCTTGGAGAGGACTAATAACAATGAGCAGTTCTTC. Amino acid sequence: CASSLERTNNNEQFF.

The chain links TRBV6-5 to TRBJ2-6; D possibly corresponds to TRBD2 (5 bases). The V and J ends lost 9 bases and 0 bases respectively, with 18 bases between them. CDR1 is MNHEY and CDR2 is SVGAGI in the germline V gene. This CDR3 is built from 17 residues. This CDR3 is CASSLPGTSSGANVLTF. The CDR3 region has the DNA TGTGCCAGTAGCCTACCGGGAACCAGCTCTGGGGCCAACGTCCTGACTTTC.

The rearrangement joins TRBV11-2 to TRBJ2-7; the match to TRBD2 covers 13 bases. V dropped 4 bases and J dropped 3; count of bases not matched to a gene: 9. The germline CDR1 and CDR2 sequences are SGHAT and FQNNGV. The CDR3 loop spans 17 amino acids. The DNA of the CDR3 is TGTGCCAGCAGCTCCATGGGACTAGCGGGGTGGGGCTACGAGCAGTACTTC. This gives the protein CASSSMGLAGWGYEQYF.

The CDR3 DNA follows: TGTGCCAGCAGTAGGGACAGAGCTACCCGAAAACTGTTTTTT. Amino acid sequence: CASSRDRATRKLFF. The rearrangement links TRBV6-5 to TRBJ1-4, with 7 bases identical to TRBD1. After removal of 5 bases from V and 10 bases from J, the junction contained 10 bases not matched to a gene. The CDR3 has 14 amino acids. The germline gives CDR1 MNHEY, CDR2 SVGAGI.